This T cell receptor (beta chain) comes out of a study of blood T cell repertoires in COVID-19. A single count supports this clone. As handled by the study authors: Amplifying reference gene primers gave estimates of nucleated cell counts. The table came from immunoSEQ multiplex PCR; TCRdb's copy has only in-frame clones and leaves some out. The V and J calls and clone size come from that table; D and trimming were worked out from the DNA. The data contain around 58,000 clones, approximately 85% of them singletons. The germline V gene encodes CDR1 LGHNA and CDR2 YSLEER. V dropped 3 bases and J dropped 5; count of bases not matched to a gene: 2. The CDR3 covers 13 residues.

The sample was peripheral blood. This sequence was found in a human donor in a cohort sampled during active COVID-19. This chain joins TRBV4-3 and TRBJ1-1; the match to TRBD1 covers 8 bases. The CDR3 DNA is TGCGCCAGCAGCCATAGACAGGGGACTGAAGCTTTCTTT. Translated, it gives CASSHRQGTEAFF.